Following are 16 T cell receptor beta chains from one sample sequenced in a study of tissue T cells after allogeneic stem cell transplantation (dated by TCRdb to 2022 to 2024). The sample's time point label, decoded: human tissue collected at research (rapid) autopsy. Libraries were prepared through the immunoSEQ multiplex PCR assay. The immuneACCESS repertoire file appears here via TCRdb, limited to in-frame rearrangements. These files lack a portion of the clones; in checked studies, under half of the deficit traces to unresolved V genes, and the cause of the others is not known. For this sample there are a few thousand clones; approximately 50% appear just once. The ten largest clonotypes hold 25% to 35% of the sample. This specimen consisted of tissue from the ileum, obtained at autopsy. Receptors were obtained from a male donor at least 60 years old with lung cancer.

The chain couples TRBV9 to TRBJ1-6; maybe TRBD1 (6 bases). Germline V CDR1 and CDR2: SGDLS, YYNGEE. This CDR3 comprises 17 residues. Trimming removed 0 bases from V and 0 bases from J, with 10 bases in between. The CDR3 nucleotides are TGTGCCAGCAGCGTAGGGGACAATAGCTCCTATAATTCACCCCTCCACTTT. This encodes CASSVGDNSSYNSPLHF.

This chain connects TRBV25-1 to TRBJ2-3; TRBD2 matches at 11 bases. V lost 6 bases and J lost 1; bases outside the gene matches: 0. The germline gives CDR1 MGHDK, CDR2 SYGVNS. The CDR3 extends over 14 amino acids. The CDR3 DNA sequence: TGTGCCAGCAGACTAGCGGGGGGCACAGATACGCAGTATTTT. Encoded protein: CASRLAGGTDTQYF.

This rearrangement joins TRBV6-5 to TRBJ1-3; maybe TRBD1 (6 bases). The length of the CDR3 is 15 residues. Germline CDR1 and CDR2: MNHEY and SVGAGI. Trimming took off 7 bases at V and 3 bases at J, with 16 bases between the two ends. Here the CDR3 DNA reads TGTGCCAGCACGGCTTGGGGGGGCATTGGAAACACCATATATTTT. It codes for CASTAWGGIGNTIYF.

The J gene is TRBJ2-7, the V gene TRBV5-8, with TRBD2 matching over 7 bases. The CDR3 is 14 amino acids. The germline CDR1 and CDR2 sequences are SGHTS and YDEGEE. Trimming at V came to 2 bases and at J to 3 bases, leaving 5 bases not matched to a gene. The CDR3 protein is CASSFVAGVYEQYF. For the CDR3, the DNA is TGTGCCAGCAGCTTCGTCGCGGGGGTCTACGAGCAGTACTTC.

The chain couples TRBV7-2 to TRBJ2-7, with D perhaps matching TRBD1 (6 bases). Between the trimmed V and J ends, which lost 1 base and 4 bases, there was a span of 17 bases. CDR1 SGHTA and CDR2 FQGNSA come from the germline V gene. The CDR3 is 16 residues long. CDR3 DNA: TGTGCCAGCAGCTTAGTCGTCAGGACAGCGCCGTACGAGCAGTACTTC. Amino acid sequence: CASSLVVRTAPYEQYF.

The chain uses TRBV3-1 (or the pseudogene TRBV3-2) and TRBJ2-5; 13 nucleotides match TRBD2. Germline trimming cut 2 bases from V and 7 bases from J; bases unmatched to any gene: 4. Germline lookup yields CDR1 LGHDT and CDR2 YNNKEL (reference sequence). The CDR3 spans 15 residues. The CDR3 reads CASSQTSGGAWTQYF. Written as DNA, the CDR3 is TGTGCCAGCAGCCAAACTAGCGGGGGGGCTTGGACCCAGTACTTC.

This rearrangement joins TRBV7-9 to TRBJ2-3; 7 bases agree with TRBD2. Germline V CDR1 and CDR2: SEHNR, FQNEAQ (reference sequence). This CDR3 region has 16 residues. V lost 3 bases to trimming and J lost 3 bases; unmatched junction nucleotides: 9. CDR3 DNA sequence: TGTGCCAGCAGCTTCGGCGGGGGAGGGAGGACAGATACGCAGTATTTT. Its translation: CASSFGGGGRTDTQYF.

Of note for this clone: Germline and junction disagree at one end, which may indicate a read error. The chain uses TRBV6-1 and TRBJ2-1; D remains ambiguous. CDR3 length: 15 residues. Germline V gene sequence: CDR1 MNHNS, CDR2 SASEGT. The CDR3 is CASSEQDRPYHEQFF. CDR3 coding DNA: TGTGCCAGCAGTGAACAGGACCGTCCCTACCATGAGCAGTTCTTC.

In nucleotides, the CDR3 is TGTGCCAGCACTCATAGCGGGGGGGCGTCCTACGAGCAGTACTTC. This codes for CASTHSGGASYEQYF. This chain links TRBV6-6 with TRBJ2-7; 11 positions agree with TRBD2. This CDR3 region has 15 residues. Unmatched junction bases numbered 6, after V lost 7 bases and J lost 1 base. In germline, CDR1 is MNHNY, CDR2 SVGAGI (reference sequence).

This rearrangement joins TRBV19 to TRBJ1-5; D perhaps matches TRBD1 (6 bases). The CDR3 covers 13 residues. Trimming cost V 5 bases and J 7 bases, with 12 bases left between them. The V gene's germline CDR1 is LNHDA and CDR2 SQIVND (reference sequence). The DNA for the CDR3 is TGTGCCAGTAGTTTCGGGGGCGAACAGCCCCAGCATTTT. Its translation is CASSFGGEQPQHF.

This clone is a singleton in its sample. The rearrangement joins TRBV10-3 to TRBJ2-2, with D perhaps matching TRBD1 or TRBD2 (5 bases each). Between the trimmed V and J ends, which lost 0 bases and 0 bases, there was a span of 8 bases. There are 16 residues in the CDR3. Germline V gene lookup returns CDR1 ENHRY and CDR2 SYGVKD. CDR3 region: CAISESGRANTGELFF. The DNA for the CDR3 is TGTGCCATCAGTGAGTCGGGACGCGCGAACACCGGGGAGCTGTTTTTT.

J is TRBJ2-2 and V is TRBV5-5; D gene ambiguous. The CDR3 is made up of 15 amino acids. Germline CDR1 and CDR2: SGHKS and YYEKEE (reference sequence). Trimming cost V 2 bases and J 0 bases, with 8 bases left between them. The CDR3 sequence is CASSFGVSNTGELFF. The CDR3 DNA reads TGTGCCAGCAGCTTTGGGGTCTCGAACACCGGGGAGCTGTTTTTT. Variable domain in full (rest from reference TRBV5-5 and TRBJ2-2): DAGVTQSPTHLIKTRGQQVTLRCSPISGHKSVSWYQQVLGQGPQFIFQYYEKEERGRGNFPDRFSARQFPNYSSELNVNALLLGDSALYLCASSFGVSNTGELFFGEGSRLTVL.

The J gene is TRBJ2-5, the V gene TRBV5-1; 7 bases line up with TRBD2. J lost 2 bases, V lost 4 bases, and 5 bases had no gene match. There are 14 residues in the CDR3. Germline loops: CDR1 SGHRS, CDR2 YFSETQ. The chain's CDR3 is CASSGASGQETQYF. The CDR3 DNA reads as TGCGCCAGCAGCGGGGCTAGCGGACAAGAGACCCAGTACTTC.

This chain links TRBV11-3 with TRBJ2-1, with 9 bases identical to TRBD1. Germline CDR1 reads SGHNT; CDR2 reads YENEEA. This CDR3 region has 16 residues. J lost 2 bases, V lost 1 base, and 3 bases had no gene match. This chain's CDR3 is CASSLGGQGPYNEQFF. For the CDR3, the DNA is TGTGCCAGCAGCTTAGGGGGACAGGGACCCTACAATGAGCAGTTCTTC. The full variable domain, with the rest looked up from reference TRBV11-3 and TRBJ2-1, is EAGVVQSPRYKIIEKKQPVAFWCNPISGHNTLYWYLQNLGQGPELLIRYENEEAVDDSQLPKDRFSAERLKGVDSTLKIQPAELGDSAVYLCASSLGGQGPYNEQFFGPGTRLTVL.

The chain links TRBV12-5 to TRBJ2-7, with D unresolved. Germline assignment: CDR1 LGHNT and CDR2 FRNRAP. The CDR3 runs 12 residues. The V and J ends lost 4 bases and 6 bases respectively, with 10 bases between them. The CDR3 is CASGSTIGEQYF. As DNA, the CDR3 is TGTGCTAGTGGTTCCACCATTGGCGAGCAGTACTTC.

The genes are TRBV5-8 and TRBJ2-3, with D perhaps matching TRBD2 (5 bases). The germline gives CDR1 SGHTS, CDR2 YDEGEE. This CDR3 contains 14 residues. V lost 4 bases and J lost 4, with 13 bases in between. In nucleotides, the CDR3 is TGTGCCAGCAGCACGTCTAGCATTTCAGATACGCAGTATTTT. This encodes CASSTSSISDTQYF.